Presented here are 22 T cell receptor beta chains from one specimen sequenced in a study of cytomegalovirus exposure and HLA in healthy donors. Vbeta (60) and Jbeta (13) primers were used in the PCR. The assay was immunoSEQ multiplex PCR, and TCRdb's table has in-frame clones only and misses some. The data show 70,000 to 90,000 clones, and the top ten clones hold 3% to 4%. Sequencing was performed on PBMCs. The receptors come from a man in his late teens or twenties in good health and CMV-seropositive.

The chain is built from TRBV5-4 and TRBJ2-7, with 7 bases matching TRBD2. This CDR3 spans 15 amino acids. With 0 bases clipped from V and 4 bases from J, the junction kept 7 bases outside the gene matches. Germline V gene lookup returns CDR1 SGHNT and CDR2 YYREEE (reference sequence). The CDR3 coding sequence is TGTGCCAGCAGCTTGGAAGGGAGGGATGAGTACGAGCAGTACTTC. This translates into CASSLEGRDEYEQYF.

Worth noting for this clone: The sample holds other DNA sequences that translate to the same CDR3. The CDR3 region has the DNA TGTGCCAGCAGTGGGCTCTACGAGCAGTACTTC. Translated: CASSGLYEQYF. The chain employs TRBV2 and TRBJ2-7; unclear D gene. Trimming removed 4 bases from V and 3 bases from J, with 4 bases in between. CDR3 length: 11 amino acids. Germline V CDR1 and CDR2: SNHLY, FYNNEI. Variable domain in full (rest from reference TRBV2 and TRBJ2-7): EPEVTQTPSHQVTQMGQEVILRCVPISNHLYFYWYRQILGQKVEFLVSFYNNEISEKSEIFDDQFSVERPDGSNFTLKIRSTKLEDSAMYFCASSGLYEQYFGPGTRLTVT.

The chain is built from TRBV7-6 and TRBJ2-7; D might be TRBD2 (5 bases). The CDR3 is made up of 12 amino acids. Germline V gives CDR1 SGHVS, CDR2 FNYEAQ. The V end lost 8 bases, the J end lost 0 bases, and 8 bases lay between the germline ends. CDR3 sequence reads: CASGGSSYEQYF. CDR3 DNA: TGTGCCAGCGGTGGGAGCTCCTACGAGCAGTACTTC. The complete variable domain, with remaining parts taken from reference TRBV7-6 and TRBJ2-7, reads GAGVSQSPRYKVTKRGQDVALRCDPISGHVSLYWYRQALGQGPEFLTYFNYEAQQDKSGLPNDRFSAERPEGSISTLTIQRTEQRDSAMYRCASGGSSYEQYFGPGTRLTVT.

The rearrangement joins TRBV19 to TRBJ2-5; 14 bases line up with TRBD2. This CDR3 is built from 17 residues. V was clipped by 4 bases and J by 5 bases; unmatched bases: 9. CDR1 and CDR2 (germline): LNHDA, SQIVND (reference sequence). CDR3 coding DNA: TGTGCCAGTAGTACACGAAGACTAGCGGGAGGGCATGAGACCCAGTACTTC. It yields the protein CASSTRRLAGGHETQYF. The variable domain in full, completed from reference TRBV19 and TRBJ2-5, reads DGGITQSPKYLFRKEGQNVTLSCEQNLNHDAMYWYRQDPGQGLRLIYYSQIVNDFQKGDIAEGYSVSREKKESFPLTVTSAQKNPTAFYLCASSTRRLAGGHETQYFGPGTRLLVL.

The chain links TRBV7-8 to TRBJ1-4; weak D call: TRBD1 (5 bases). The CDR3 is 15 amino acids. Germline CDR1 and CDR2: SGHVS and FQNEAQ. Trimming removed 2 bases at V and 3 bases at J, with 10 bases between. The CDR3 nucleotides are TGTGCCAGCAGCTTATTAGAGACAGCTAATGAAAAACTGTTTTTT. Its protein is CASSLLETANEKLFF.

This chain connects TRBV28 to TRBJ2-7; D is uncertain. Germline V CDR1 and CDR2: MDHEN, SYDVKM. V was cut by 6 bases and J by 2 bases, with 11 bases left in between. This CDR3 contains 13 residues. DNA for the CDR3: TGTGCCAGCAGCAACATTGCGGCCTACGAGCAGTACTTC. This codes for CASSNIAAYEQYF.

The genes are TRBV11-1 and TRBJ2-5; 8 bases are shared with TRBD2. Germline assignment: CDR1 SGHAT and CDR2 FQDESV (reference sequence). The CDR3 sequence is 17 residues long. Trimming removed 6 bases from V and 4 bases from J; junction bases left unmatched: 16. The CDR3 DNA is TGTGCCAGCAGTCCTTGGGGCCAGCGGGAGAGCATAGAGACCCAGTACTTC. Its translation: CASSPWGQRESIETQYF.

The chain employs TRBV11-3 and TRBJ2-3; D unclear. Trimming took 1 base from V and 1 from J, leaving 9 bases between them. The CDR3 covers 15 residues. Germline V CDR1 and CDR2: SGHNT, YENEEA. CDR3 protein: CASSLGLVGTDTQYF. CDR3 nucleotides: TGTGCCAGCAGCTTAGGTCTAGTGGGCACAGATACGCAGTATTTT.

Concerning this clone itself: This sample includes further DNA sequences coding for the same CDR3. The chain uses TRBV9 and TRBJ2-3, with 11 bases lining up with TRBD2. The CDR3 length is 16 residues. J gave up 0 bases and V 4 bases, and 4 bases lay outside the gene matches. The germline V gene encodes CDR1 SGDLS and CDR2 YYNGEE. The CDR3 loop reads CASSPRLAGSTDTQYF. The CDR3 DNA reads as TGTGCCAGCAGCCCTCGACTAGCGGGGAGCACAGATACGCAGTATTTT.

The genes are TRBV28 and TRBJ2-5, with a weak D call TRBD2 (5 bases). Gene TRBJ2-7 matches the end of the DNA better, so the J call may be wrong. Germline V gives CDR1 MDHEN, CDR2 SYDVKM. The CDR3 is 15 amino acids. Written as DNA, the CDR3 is TGTGCCAGCAGGGGGAGAGGACTGAACTCCTACGAGCAGTACTTC. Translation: CASRGRGLNSYEQYF.

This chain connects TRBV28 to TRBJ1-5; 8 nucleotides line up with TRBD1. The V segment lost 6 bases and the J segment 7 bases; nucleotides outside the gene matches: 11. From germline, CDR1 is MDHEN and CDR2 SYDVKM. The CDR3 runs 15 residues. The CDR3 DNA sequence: TGTGCCAGCAGCCTCTCTACAGGGGGAGGGCAGCCCCAGCATTTT. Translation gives CASSLSTGGGQPQHF.

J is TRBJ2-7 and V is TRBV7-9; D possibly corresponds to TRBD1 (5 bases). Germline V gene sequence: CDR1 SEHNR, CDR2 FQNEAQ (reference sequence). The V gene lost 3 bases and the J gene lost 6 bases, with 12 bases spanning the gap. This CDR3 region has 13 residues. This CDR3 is CASSLGRAGEQYF. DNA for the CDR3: TGTGCCAGCAGCTTGGGCAGGGCCGGCGAGCAGTACTTC.

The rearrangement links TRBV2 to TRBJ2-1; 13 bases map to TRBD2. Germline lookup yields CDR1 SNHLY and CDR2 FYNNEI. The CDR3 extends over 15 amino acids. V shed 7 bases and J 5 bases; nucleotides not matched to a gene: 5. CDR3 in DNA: TGTGCCAGCATATGGGGACTAGCGGGGCACAATGAGCAGTTCTTC. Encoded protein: CASIWGLAGHNEQFF.

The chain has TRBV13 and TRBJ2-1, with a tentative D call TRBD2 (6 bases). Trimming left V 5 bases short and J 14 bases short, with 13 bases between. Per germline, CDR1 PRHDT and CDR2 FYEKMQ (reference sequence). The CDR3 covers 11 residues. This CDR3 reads CASSPGTREFF. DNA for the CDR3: TGTGCCAGCAGCCCCGGGACTCGGGAGTTCTTC.

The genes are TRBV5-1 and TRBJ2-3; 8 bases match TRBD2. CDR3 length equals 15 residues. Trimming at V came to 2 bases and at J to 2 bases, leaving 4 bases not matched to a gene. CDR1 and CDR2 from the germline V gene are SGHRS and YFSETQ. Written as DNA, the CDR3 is TGCGCCAGCAGCTTACATAGCGGGGCCACAGATACGCAGTATTTT. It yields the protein CASSLHSGATDTQYF. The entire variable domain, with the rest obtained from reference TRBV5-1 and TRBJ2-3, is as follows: KAGVTQTPRYLIKTRGQQVTLSCSPISGHRSVSWYQQTPGQGLQFLFEYFSETQRNKGNFPGRFSGRQFSNSRSEMNVSTLELGDSALYLCASSLHSGATDTQYFGPGTRLTVL.

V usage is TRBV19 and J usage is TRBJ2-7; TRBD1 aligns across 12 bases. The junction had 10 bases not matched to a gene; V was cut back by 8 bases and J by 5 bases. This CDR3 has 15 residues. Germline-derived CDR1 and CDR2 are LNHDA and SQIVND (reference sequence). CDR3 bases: TGTGCCAGTGGGAGGGGGACAGGGGGCATCAACGAGCAGTACTTC. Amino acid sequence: CASGRGTGGINEQYF.

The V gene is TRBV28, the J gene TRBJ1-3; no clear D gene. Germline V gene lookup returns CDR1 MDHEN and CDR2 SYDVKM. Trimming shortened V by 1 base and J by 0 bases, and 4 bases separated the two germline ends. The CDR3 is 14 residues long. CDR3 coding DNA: TGTGCCAGCAGTTTATCATCCTCTGGAAACACCATATATTTT. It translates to CASSLSSSGNTIYF.

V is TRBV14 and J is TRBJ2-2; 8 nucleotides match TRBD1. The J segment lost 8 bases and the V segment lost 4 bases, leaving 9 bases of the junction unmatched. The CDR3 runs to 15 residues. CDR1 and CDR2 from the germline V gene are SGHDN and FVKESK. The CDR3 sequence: CASSRYRTGSGELFF. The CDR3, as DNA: TGTGCCAGCAGCCGATACAGGACAGGGTCTGGGGAGCTGTTTTTT.

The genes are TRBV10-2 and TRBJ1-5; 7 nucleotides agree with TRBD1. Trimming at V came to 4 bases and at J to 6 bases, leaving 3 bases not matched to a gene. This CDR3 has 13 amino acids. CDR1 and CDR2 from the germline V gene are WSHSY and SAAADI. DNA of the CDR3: TGCGCCAGCAGTGTTCAGGGGGGTCAGCCCCAGCATTTT. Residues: CASSVQGGQPQHF.

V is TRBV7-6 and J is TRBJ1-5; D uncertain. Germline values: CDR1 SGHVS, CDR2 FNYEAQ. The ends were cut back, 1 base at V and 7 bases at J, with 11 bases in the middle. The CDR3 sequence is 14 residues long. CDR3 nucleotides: TGTGCCAGCAGCTTAGGGTTCCGGGGACAGCCCCAGCATTTT. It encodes CASSLGFRGQPQHF.

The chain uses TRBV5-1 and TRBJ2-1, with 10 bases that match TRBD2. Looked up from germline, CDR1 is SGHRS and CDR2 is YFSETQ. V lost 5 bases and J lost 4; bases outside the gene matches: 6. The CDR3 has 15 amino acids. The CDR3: CASRLAGDLYNEQFF. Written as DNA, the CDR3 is TGCGCCAGCAGGCTAGCGGGAGACCTTTACAATGAGCAGTTCTTC.

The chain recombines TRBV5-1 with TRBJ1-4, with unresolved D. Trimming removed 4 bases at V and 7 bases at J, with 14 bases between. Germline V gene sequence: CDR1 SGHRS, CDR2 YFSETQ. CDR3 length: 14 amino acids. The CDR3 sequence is CASSPGPRSEKLFF. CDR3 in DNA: TGCGCCAGCAGCCCTGGCCCTCGGAGTGAAAAACTGTTTTTT.